These 17 T cell receptor beta chains came from one sample sequenced in a study of control samples from healthy donors and cancer patients. This table comes from immunoSEQ multiplex PCR, and its TCRdb copy is limited to in-frame clones, with some not included. The profile shows around 130,000 clones, roughly nine tenths of them singletons. The sample taken for sequencing was PBMCs. These receptor sequences come from a man in his fifties with head and neck cancer.

The chain has TRBV3-1 (or the pseudogene TRBV3-2) and TRBJ2-2; no firm D call. This CDR3 is 12 amino acids long. Germline V gives CDR1 LGHDT, CDR2 YNNKEL (reference sequence). V dropped 2 bases and J dropped 7 bases, with 5 bases sitting between them. The CDR3, as DNA: TGTGCCAGCAGCCAAACCGTCGGGGAGCTGTTTTTT. Amino acids: CASSQTVGELFF.

This clone was recorded only once. This rearrangement joins TRBV5-4 to TRBJ1-4, with 7 bases lining up with TRBD1. The CDR3 consists of 15 residues. Germline CDR1 SGHNT, CDR2 YYREEE (reference sequence). After removal of 4 bases from V and 0 bases from J, the junction contained 3 bases not matched to a gene. The DNA for the CDR3 is TGTGCCAGCAGCCCCACAGGGGCAACTAATGAAAAACTGTTTTTT. Residues: CASSPTGATNEKLFF.

The genes are TRBV28 and TRBJ2-2; 8 bases fit TRBD1. The CDR3 runs to 15 residues. Germline values: CDR1 MDHEN, CDR2 SYDVKM. J was trimmed by 6 bases and V by 4 bases; bases with no gene match: 7. CDR3 DNA sequence: TGTGCCAGCAGTTCGGGCGGACAGGGAGCCGGGGAGCTGTTTTTT. The encoded protein is CASSSGGQGAGELFF.

The chain recombines TRBV6-5 with TRBJ1-1, with D possibly TRBD1 on 5 matching bases. V lost 11 bases to trimming and J lost 8 bases, with 15 bases between them. The germline V gene has CDR1 MNHEY and CDR2 SVGAGI. The CDR3 is made up of 11 amino acids. The CDR3 here is CAGGLTYEAFF. The CDR3, as DNA: TGTGCCGGGGGATTAACCTACGAAGCTTTCTTT.

The CDR3 DNA reads TGTGCCAGCAGCCCCACAGGGTACACCGGGGAGCTGTTTTTT. As protein: CASSPTGYTGELFF. The V gene is TRBV7-9, the J gene TRBJ2-2, with a tentative D call TRBD1 (6 bases). The length of the CDR3 is 14 residues. Germline CDR1 is SEHNR and CDR2 is FQNEAQ (reference sequence). Deletions cut 5 bases from V and 3 bases from J, with 10 bases between. The entire variable domain, with the rest obtained from reference TRBV7-9 and TRBJ2-2, is as follows: DTGVSQNPRHKITKRGQNVTFRCDPISEHNRLYWYRQTLGQGPEFLTYFQNEAQLEKSRLLSDRFSAERPKGSFSTLEIQRTEQGDSAMYLCASSPTGYTGELFFGEGSRLTVL.

The chain couples TRBV11-2 to TRBJ2-1; 15 bases agree with TRBD2. V lost 5 bases and J lost 4; bases outside the gene matches: 6. Germline lookup yields CDR1 SGHAT and CDR2 FQNNGV. The CDR3 extends over 17 amino acids. The CDR3 coding sequence is TGTGCCAGCAGCCTGGGACTAGCGGGAGGAGTTTACAATGAGCAGTTCTTC. Its protein product is CASSLGLAGGVYNEQFF.

The rearrangement links TRBV5-4 to TRBJ2-5, with 9 positions matching TRBD2. After removal of 4 bases from V and 2 bases from J, the junction contained 3 bases not matched to a gene. This CDR3 has 14 residues. The germline V gene has CDR1 SGHNT and CDR2 YYREEE (reference sequence). CDR3 residues: CASSKGLAQETQYF. In DNA, the CDR3 is TGTGCCAGCAGCAAAGGACTAGCGCAAGAGACCCAGTACTTC.

The rearrangement uses TRBV24-1 and TRBJ2-1; no definite D call. The V gene lost 1 base and the J gene lost 11 bases, with 11 bases spanning the gap. Germline V lookup: CDR1 KGHDR, CDR2 SFDVKD. This CDR3 is built from 13 residues. The CDR3 loop is CATSDFETRKQFF. DNA for the CDR3: TGTGCCACCAGTGATTTTGAGACAAGGAAGCAGTTCTTC.

This clone was recorded once. The chain couples TRBV24-1 to TRBJ1-4; a possible D gene is TRBD1 (5 bases). Trimming pared 2 bases from V and 8 bases from J, leaving 14 bases between. The CDR3 is 15 amino acids. Germline CDR1 is KGHDR and CDR2 is SFDVKD. The CDR3 DNA is TGTGCCACCAGTGATTCAGAGGACAATTACGAAAAACTGTTTTTT. Its protein product is CATSDSEDNYEKLFF.

The V gene is TRBV28, the J gene TRBJ2-7; D is uncertain. From germline, CDR1 is MDHEN and CDR2 SYDVKM. V lost 1 base and J 1 base, leaving 11 bases between the germline ends. The CDR3 sequence is 15 residues long. The CDR3 region is CASSLSWPSSYEQYF. CDR3 bases: TGTGCCAGCAGTTTATCCTGGCCCAGTTCCTACGAGCAGTACTTC.

This clone was observed a single time. The chain employs TRBV5-8 and TRBJ1-1, with D possibly matching TRBD1 (6 bases). In germline, CDR1 is SGHTS, CDR2 YDEGEE. V was clipped by 0 bases and J by 2 bases, with 8 bases between them. The CDR3 contains 14 residues. The CDR3 sequence: CASSLEDSNTEAFF. CDR3 nucleotides: TGTGCCAGCAGCTTGGAGGACAGTAACACTGAAGCTTTCTTT.

V is TRBV13 and J is TRBJ1-2; the D gene is possibly TRBD1 (5 bases). The CDR3 covers 17 residues. Germline V gives CDR1 PRHDT, CDR2 FYEKMQ (reference sequence). Trimming removed 1 base from V and 4 bases from J, with 19 bases in between. CDR3 region: CASSLVEQVTASYGYTF. CDR3 coding DNA: TGTGCCAGCAGCTTAGTTGAACAGGTAACAGCGAGCTATGGCTACACCTTC. The full variable domain, rest sourced from reference TRBV13 and TRBJ1-2, is AAGVIQSPRHLIKEKRETATLKCYPIPRHDTVYWYQQGPGQDPQFLISFYEKMQSDKGSIPDRFSAQQFSDYHSELNMSSLELGDSALYFCASSLVEQVTASYGYTFGSGTRLTVV.

The V and J genes are TRBV27 and TRBJ1-1; D remains ambiguous. This CDR3 region has 15 residues. V was pared by 6 bases and J by 0 bases, with 14 bases between. The germline CDR1 and CDR2 sequences are MNHEY and SMNVEV (reference sequence). The CDR3 spells CASSLSGGVNTEAFF. CDR3 nucleotide sequence: TGTGCCAGCAGCCTCAGCGGCGGGGTGAACACTGAAGCTTTCTTT.

V is TRBV7-3 and J is TRBJ1-1, with D maybe TRBD1 (5 bases). Trimming stripped 5 bases from V and 1 base from J, with 17 bases between. This CDR3 is 16 amino acids long. CDR1 SGHTA and CDR2 FQGTGA come from the germline V gene. The CDR3 region is CASSPSGGGANTEAFF. CDR3 in DNA: TGTGCCAGCAGCCCGAGCGGTGGGGGAGCGAACACTGAAGCTTTCTTT. The full variable domain, with the rest looked up from reference TRBV7-3 and TRBJ1-1, is GAGVSQTPSNKVTEKGKYVELRCDPISGHTALYWYRQSLGQGPEFLIYFQGTGAADDSGLPNDRFFAVRPEGSVSTLKIQRTERGDSAVYLCASSPSGGGANTEAFFGQGTRLTVV.

This clone was found once. The chain joins TRBV2 to TRBJ1-5, with D hard to call. Germline CDR1 reads SNHLY; CDR2 reads FYNNEI. The CDR3 is 12 amino acids. Trimming pared 6 bases from V and 6 bases from J, leaving 9 bases between. For the CDR3, the DNA is TGTGCCAGCAGCGAGGTTCCTCAGCCCCAGCATTTT. It translates to CASSEVPQPQHF.

V is TRBV10-3 and J is TRBJ2-1; possible D gene TRBD1, 6 bases. This CDR3 region has 15 residues. Germline assignment: CDR1 ENHRY and CDR2 SYGVKD. CDR3 bases: TGTGCTACATCAGTCTGGCAGGGGATGAGGGATGAGCAGTTCTTC. This codes for CATSVWQGMRDEQFF.

The V gene is TRBV5-6, the J gene TRBJ2-7, with 7 positions matching TRBD2. Per the germline V gene, CDR1 is SGHDT and CDR2 is YYEEEE. J was trimmed by 0 bases and V by 0 bases; bases with no gene match: 3. This CDR3 comprises 15 residues. The CDR3 region has the DNA TGTGCCAGCAGCTTGGACCCGGGGGGCTCCTACGAGCAGTACTTC. The encoded protein is CASSLDPGGSYEQYF.